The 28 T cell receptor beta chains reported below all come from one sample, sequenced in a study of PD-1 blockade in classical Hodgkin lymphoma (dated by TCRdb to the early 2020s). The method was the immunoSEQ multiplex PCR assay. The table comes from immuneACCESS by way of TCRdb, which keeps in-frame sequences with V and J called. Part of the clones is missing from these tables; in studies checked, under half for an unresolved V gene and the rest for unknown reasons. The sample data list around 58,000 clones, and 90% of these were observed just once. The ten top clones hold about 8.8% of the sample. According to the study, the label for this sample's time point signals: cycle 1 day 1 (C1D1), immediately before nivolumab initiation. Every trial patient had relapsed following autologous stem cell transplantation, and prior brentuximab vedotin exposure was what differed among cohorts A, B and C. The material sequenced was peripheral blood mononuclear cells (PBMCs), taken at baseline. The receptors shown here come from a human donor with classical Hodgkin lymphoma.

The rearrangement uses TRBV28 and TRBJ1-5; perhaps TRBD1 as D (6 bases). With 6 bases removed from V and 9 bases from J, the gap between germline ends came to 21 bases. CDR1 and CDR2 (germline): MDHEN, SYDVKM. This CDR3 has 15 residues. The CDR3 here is CASRPAAQGVRPQHF. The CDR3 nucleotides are TGTGCCAGCAGACCCGCTGCACAGGGCGTACGGCCCCAGCATTTT. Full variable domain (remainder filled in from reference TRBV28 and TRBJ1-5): DVKVTQSSRYLVKRTGEKVFLECVQDMDHENMFWYRQDPGLGLRLIYFSYDVKMKEKGDIPEGYSVSREKKERFSLILESASTNQTSMYLCASRPAAQGVRPQHFGDGTRLSIL.

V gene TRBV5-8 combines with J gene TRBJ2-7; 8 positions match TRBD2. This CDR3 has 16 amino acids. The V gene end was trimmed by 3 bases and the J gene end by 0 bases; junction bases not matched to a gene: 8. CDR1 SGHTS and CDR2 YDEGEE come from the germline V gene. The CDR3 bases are TGTGCCAGCAGCTCTCTAGCGGGCTATTCCTCCTACGAGCAGTACTTC. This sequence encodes CASSSLAGYSSYEQYF.

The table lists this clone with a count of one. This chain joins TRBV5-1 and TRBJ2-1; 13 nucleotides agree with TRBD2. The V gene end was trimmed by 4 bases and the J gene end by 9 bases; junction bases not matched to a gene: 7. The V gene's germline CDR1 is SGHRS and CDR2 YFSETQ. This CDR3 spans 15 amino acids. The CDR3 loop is CASSTGTSGTGEQFF. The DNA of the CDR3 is TGCGCCAGCAGCACCGGGACTAGCGGGACCGGTGAGCAGTTCTTC.

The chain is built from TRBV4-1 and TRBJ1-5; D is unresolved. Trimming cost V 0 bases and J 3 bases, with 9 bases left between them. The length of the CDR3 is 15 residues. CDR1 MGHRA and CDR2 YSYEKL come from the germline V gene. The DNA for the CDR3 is TGCGCCAGCAGCCAAGAACCGGCAGACAATCAGCCCCAGCATTTT. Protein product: CASSQEPADNQPQHF.

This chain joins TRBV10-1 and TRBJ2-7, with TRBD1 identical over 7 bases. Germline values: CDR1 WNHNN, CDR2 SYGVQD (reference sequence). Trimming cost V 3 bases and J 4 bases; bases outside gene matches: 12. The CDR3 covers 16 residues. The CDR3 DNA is TGCGCCAGCAGTGAACTTACAGGGGAAAGTCCGTACGAGCAGTACTTC. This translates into CASSELTGESPYEQYF.

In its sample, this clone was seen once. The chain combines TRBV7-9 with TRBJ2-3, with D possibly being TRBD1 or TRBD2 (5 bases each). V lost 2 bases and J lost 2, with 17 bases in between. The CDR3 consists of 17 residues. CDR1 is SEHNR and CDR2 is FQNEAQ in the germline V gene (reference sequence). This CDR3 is CASSLWDGYTYTDTQYF. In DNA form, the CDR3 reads TGTGCCAGCAGCTTATGGGACGGGTACACTTACACAGATACGCAGTATTTT.

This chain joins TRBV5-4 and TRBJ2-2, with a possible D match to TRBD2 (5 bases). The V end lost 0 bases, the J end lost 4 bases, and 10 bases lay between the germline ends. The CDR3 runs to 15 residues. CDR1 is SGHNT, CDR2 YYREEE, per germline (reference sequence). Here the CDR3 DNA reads TGTGCCAGCAGCTTGGCCGGAGGTAGCACCGGGGAGCTGTTTTTT. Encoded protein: CASSLAGGSTGELFF.

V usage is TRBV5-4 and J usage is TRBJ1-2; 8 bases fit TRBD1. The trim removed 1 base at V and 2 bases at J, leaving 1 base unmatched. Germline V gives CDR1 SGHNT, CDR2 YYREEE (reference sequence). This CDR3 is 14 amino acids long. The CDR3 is CASSLQGANYGYTF. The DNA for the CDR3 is TGTGCCAGCAGCTTGCAGGGGGCCAACTATGGCTACACCTTC.

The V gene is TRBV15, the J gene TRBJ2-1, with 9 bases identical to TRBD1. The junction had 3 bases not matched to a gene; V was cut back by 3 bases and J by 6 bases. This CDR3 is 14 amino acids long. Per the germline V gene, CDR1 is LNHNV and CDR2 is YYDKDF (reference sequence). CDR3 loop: CATSRGQGANEQFF. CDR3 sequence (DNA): TGTGCCACCAGCAGGGGACAGGGCGCCAATGAGCAGTTCTTC. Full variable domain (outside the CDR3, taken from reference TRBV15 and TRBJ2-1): DAMVIQNPRYQVTQFGKPVTLSCSQTLNHNVMYWYQQKSSQAPKLLFHYYDKDFNNEADTPDNFQSRRPNTSFCFLDIRSPGLGDTAMYLCATSRGQGANEQFFGPGTRLTVL.

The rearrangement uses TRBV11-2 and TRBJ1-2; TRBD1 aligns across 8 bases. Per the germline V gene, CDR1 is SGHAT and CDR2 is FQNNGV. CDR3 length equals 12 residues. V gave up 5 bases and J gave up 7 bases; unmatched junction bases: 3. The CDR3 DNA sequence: TGTGCCAGCAGCACTCAGGGGGCTGGCTACACCTTC. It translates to CASSTQGAGYTF.

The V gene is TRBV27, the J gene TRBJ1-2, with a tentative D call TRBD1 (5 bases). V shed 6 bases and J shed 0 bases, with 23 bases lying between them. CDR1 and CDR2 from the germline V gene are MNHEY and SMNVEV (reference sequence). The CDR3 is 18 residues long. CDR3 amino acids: CASRDPKQGRSTNYGYTF. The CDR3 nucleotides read TGTGCCAGCAGGGATCCGAAGCAGGGACGGTCGACTAACTATGGCTACACCTTC.

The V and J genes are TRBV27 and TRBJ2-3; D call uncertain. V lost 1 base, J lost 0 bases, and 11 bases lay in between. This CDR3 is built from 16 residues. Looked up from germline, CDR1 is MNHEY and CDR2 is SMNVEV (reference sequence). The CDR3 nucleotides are TGTGCCAGCAGTTTATTCCGTGGTAGTAGCACAGATACGCAGTATTTT. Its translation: CASSLFRGSSTDTQYF.

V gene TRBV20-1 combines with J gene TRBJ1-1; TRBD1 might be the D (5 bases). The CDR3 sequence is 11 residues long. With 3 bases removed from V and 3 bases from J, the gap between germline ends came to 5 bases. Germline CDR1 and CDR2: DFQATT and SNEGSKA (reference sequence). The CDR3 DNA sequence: TGCAGTGCTAGGGGGGACACTGAAGCTTTCTTT. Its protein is CSARGDTEAFF.

The CDR3 sequence: CAIGLPANTGELFF. The CDR3 region has the DNA TGTGCCATTGGACTACCCGCGAACACCGGGGAGCTGTTTTTT. This chain joins TRBV28 and TRBJ2-2; D is possibly TRBD2 (6 bases). V was shortened by 10 bases and J by 0 bases, with 12 bases between the two germline ends. Germline loops: CDR1 MDHEN, CDR2 SYDVKM. The length of the CDR3 is 14 residues.

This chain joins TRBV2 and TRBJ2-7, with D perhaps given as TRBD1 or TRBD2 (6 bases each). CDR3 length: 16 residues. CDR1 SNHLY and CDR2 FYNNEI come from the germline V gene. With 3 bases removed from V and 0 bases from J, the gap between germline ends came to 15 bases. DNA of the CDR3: TGTGCCAGCAGTGACAGGGGACTGCCCTACTCCTACGAGCAGTACTTC. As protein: CASSDRGLPYSYEQYF.

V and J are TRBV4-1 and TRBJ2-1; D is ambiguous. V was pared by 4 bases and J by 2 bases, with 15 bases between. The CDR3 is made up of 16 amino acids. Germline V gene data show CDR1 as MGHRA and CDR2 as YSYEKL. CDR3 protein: CASSPSELITYNEQFF. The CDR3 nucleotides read TGCGCCAGCAGCCCAAGCGAGCTGATAACCTACAATGAGCAGTTCTTC.

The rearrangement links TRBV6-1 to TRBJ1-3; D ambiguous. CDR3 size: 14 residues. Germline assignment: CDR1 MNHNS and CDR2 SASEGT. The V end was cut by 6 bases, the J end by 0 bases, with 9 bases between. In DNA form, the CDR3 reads TGTGCCAGCAGGGCCTTAAGCTCTGGAAACACCATATATTTT. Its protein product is CASRALSSGNTIYF.

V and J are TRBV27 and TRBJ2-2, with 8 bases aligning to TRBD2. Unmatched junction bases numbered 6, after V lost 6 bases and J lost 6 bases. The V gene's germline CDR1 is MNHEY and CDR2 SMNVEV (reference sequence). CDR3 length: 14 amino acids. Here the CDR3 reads CASSLAGRAGELFF. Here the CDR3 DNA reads TGTGCCAGCAGCTTAGCGGGGCGGGCCGGGGAGCTGTTTTTT.

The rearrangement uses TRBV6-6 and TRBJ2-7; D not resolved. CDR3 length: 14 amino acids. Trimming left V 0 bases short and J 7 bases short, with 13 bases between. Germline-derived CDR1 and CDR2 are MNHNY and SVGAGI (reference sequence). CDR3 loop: CASSYSMHQEEQYF. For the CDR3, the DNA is TGTGCCAGCAGTTACTCGATGCACCAGGAGGAGCAGTACTTC.

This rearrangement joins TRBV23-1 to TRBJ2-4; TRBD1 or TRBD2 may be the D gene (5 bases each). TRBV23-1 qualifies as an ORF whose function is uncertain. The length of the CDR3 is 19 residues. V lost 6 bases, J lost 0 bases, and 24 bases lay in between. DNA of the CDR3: TGCGCCAGCAGACGCCGGGACCCCGAGGCGTATATAGCCAAAAACATTCAGTACTTC. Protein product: CASRRRDPEAYIAKNIQYF.

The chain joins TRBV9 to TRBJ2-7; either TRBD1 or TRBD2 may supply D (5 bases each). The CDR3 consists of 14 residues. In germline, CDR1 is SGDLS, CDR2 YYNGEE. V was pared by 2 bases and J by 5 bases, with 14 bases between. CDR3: CASSVSGAGDEQYF. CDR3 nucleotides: TGTGCCAGCAGCGTGTCCGGGGCCGGAGACGAGCAGTACTTC.

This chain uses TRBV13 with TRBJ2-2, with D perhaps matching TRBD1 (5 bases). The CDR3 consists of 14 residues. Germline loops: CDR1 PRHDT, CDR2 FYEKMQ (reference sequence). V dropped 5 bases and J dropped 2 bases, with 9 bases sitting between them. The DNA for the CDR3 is TGTGCCAGCAGCCAAGACAGAAACACCGGGGAGCTGTTTTTT. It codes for CASSQDRNTGELFF. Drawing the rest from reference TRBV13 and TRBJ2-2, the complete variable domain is AAGVIQSPRHLIKEKRETATLKCYPIPRHDTVYWYQQGPGQDPQFLISFYEKMQSDKGSIPDRFSAQQFSDYHSELNMSSLELGDSALYFCASSQDRNTGELFFGEGSRLTVL.

DNA for the CDR3: TGTGCCTGGAGCGGGGGTCTGACTAGCGGGAGAACAGATACGCAGTATTTT. It translates to CAWSGGLTSGRTDTQYF. This chain uses TRBV30 with TRBJ2-3, with 12 bases identical to TRBD2. This CDR3 has 17 amino acids. Germline CDR1 is GTSNPN and CDR2 is SVGIG (reference sequence). J was trimmed by 3 bases and V by 3 bases; bases with no gene match: 10.

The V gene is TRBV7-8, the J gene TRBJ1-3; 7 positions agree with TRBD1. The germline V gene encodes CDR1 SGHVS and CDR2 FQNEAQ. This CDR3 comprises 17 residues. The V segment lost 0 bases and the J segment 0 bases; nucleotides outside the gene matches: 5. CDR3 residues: CASSLAGQTFSGNTIYF. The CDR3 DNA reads TGTGCCAGCAGCTTAGCGGGACAGACATTCTCTGGAAACACCATATATTTT.

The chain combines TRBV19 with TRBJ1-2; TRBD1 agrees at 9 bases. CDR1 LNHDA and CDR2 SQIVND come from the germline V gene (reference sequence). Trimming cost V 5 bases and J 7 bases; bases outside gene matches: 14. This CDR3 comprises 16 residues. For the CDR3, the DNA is TGTGCCAGTAGTCCAAGACGGGACAGGGAACTGACTGGCTACACCTTC. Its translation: CASSPRRDRELTGYTF.

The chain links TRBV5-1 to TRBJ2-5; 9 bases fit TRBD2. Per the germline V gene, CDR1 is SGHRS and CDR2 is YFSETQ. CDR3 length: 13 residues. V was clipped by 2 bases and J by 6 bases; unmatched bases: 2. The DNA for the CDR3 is TGCGCCAGCAGCTTACTAGCGGGCCAGACCCAGTACTTC. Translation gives CASSLLAGQTQYF.

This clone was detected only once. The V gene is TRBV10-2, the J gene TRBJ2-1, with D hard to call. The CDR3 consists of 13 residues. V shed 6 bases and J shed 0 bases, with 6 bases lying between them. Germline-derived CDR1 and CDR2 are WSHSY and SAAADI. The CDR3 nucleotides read TGCGCCAGCAGGGTAGACTCCTACAATGAGCAGTTCTTC. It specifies CASRVDSYNEQFF.

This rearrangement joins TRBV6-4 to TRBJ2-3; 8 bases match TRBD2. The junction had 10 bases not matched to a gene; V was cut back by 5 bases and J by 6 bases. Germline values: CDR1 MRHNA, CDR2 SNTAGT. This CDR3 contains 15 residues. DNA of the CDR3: TGTGCCAGCAGTACATTAGCGGGGTCAAAGGATACGCAGTATTTT. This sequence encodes CASSTLAGSKDTQYF.